These 8 T cell receptor beta chains were all obtained from the same sample, sequenced in a study of chemoradiotherapy in HPV16-positive cancers. Assay: immunoSEQ multiplex PCR; the TCRdb copy retains only in-frame clones and omits some. This sample carries around 15,000 clones, roughly 73% of them seen once, and the ten largest clones take 1.3%. Specimen collection occurred from a patient who underwent chemoradiotherapy. Every receptor here comes from a human donor with HPV-associated anogenital cancer.

V and J are TRBV15 and TRBJ1-5; D is perhaps TRBD1 (6 bases). The germline V gene encodes CDR1 LNHNV and CDR2 YYDKDF (reference sequence). This CDR3 is built from 15 residues. V lost 0 bases and J lost 6, with 12 bases in between. The CDR3 loop is CATSRDNRVGQPQHF. DNA of the CDR3: TGTGCCACCAGCAGAGATAACAGGGTCGGTCAGCCCCAGCATTTT.

The chain uses TRBV19 and TRBJ2-3, with D uncertain. The CDR3 is made up of 15 amino acids. Germline CDR1 LNHDA, CDR2 SQIVND (reference sequence). Between the trimmed V and J ends, which lost 8 bases and 0 bases, there was a span of 15 bases. CDR3 coding DNA: TGTGCCAGTTCACTCCGATCCCCGAGCACAGATACGCAGTATTTT. Residues: CASSLRSPSTDTQYF.

The CDR3 is CASSLVGGMRGYTF. As DNA, the CDR3 is TGTGCCAGCAGCTTAGTGGGGGGGATGAGAGGCTACACCTTC. The chain is built from TRBV11-2 and TRBJ1-2; D might be TRBD1 (5 bases). This CDR3 comprises 14 residues. CDR1 is SGHAT and CDR2 is FQNNGV in the germline V gene. V lost 1 base, J lost 8 bases, and 14 bases lay in between.

The V and J genes are TRBV23-1 and TRBJ1-5; D might be TRBD1 (6 bases). TRBV23-1 is labeled an ORF, and its function is uncertain. The germline V and J ends were trimmed by 2 bases and 5 bases, with 13 bases remaining between them. The CDR3 sequence is 15 residues long. For the CDR3, the DNA is TGCGCCAGCAGTCAACGGCAGGGGAATTATCAGCCCCAGCATTTT. Its protein product is CASSQRQGNYQPQHF.

CDR3: CASSGRGLGTEAFF. The CDR3 coding sequence is TGTGCCAGCAGCGGTAGGGGGCTGGGGACTGAAGCTTTCTTT. This chain uses TRBV5-4 with TRBJ1-1; 7 bases align to TRBD1. Germline CDR1 and CDR2: SGHNT and YYREEE (reference sequence). The ends lost 4 bases at V and 5 bases at J; junction bases unmatched: 8. There are 14 residues in the CDR3. The full variable domain, its missing parts supplied by reference TRBV5-4 and TRBJ1-1, is ETGVTQSPTHLIKTRGQQVTLRCSSQSGHNTVSWYQQALGQGPQFIFQYYREEENGRGNFPPRFSGLQFPNYSSELNVNALELDDSALYLCASSGRGLGTEAFFGQGTRLTVV.

The chain combines TRBV4-1 with TRBJ2-3, with 9 bases aligning to TRBD2. The length of the CDR3 is 16 residues. CDR1 MGHRA and CDR2 YSYEKL come from the germline V gene. J was trimmed by 3 bases and V by 0 bases; bases with no gene match: 4. DNA of the CDR3: TGCGCCAGCAGCCAAGAGTCCCTAGCGGGGACAGATACGCAGTATTTT. Residues: CASSQESLAGTDTQYF.

In this sample, this clone turned up a few times. J is TRBJ2-2 and V is TRBV5-1, with 11 bases matching TRBD2. The junction had 11 bases not matched to a gene; V was cut back by 6 bases and J by 4 bases. CDR3 length equals 17 residues. Per germline, CDR1 SGHRS and CDR2 YFSETQ. DNA for the CDR3: TGCGCCAGCACTCGATCGGGACTAGCGGACTCCACCGGGGAGCTGTTTTTT. Translated, it gives CASTRSGLADSTGELFF.

The V and J genes are TRBV7-2 and TRBJ1-1; no reliable D call. The CDR3 runs to 11 residues. The V and J ends lost 2 bases and 7 bases respectively, with 5 bases between them. The V gene's germline CDR1 is SGHTA and CDR2 FQGNSA. The CDR3 DNA is TGTGCCAGCAGCTTATCAGGTGAAGCTTTCTTT. Translated, it gives CASSLSGEAFF.